This note documents a single TCR beta chain sequence. This clonotype was counted between two and nine times. Which antigen it targets is not known. Base-call qualities are not available, and no considerably larger clone is one nucleotide away. The CDR3 holds 14 amino acids from the cysteine to the phenylalanine. The entry retains the CDR3 DNA only, 42 bases that are in frame from base 1. Cut back by 8 bases and 2 bases, the V and J ends lie 12 bases apart. Looking up the germline V gene yields CDR1 SNHLY and CDR2 FYNNEI. These data belong to a study of blood T cells in healthy people across ages (dated by TCRdb to between 2015 and 2017). The study in broad terms: In model experiments, template switching captured about one uniquely barcoded TCR beta cDNA molecule for every two T cells. Donors were grouped into four age groups: young (average about 15 years), middle-aged (39), aged (around 60) and long-lived (less than 85). To avoid experimental bias, donors of different ages were distributed randomly across sequencing lanes. Age-related changes in TCR beta repertoire diversity were measured in the study by deep sequencing normalized with unique cDNA molecular identifiers. Using the same blood draw, the study looked at two additional independent replicas of 1 million unique cDNA reads for two donors, one aged 18 to 30 and the other aged 80 or older. Broad study findings and their caveats: The CMV infection status of donors was not known, potentially confounding age-related changes in expanded clonotypes. Since profiling was done on bulk unsorted PBMCs, naive and antigen-experienced compartments could not be conclusively compared. Estimates of total diversity based on one million sequenced T cells were considered lower bounds and underestimates. A strong correlation was found between observed TCR beta diversity and the percentage of naive T cells measured by flow cytometry. Compared with the aged group, more naive CD4+ T cells, fewer expanded clones and increased TCR diversity were shown by the long-lived group, suggesting age selection. Observed TCR beta diversity per million T cells fell roughly linearly with age, and a significant reduction was already apparent by age about 36.

Library prep was done by 5' RACE. Sequenced using an Illumina HiSeq 2500. The second PCR ran for roughly 7 to 12 cycles and used a J-beta primer mix along with a sample-barcoded 5' primer. Each TCR beta cDNA molecule received a unique molecular identifier from a template-switch 5' adaptor carrying 12 random nucleotides. Each sample yielded at least 2.5 million CDR3-containing paired-end reads. First-strand cDNA was synthesized from all RNA with the Mint cDNA synthesis kit, primed by a TRBC-specific oligonucleotide. After uracil-DNA glycosylase treatment, a first 18-cycle PCR used universal primers M1SS and BC2_uni_R on all cDNA. As for how the authors treated the data: For normalization, 1 million high-quality reads, each with a distinct molecular identifier, were randomly selected from each sample. Instead of being binned into consensus sequences, reads that shared molecular identifiers were thrown out. MiTCR, run with a Q25 quality threshold and the strictest error-elimination algorithm, handled CDR3 identification, clonotype clustering and error correction. Lower-bound total TCR beta diversity was estimated with a nonparametric unseen species model using Euler transformation. The public reads were reanalyzed by TCRdb: fastp trimming at Q25, MiXCR alignment, in-frame beta chains only. CDR3 protein duplicates are merged, each entry listing the most common genes and DNA. TCRdb's processing, not the study's, gives the V and J calls here. For this sample the table gives about 1.1 million distinct CDR3 sequences, of which under 40% were detected only once. The ten largest make up approximately 14% of the sample.

Donors were 30 to 45 systemically healthy Caucasian individuals from Russia aged roughly 6 to 90 years. About 10 milliliters of peripheral blood were collected from each donor into EDTA-treated Vacutainer tubes. Ficoll-Paque density-gradient centrifugation was used to isolate PBMCs, with at least 6 million obtained per sample. Total RNA was extracted from PBMCs with Trizol reagent, with at least 6 micrograms obtained per sample. For every donor, an aliquot of PBMCs went through flow cytometry to measure the percentages of naive CD45RAhigh/CD27high T cells. Material for sequencing was blood. The rearranged chain carries TRBV2 and TRBJ2-2; the D gene identity is not certain. The clonotype was recovered from a man younger than 35 in good health. This receptor has the CDR3 CASGIRHNTGELFF. The sequenced DNA is TGTGCCAGCGGGATCCGCCACAACACCGGGGAGCTGTTTTTT.